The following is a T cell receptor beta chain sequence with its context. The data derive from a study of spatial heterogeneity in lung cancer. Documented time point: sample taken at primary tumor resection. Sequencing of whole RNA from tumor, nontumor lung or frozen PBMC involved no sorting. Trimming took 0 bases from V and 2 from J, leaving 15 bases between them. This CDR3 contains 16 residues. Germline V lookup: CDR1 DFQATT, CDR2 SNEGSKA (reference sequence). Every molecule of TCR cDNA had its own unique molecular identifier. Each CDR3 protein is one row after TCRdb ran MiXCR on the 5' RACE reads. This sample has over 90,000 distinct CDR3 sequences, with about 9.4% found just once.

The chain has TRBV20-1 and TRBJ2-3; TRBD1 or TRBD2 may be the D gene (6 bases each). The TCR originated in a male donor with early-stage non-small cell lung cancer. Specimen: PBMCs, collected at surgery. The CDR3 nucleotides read TGCAGTGCTAGAGATGGTCTGAGGGGGGTCACAGATACGCAGTATTTT. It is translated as CSARDGLRGVTDTQYF.